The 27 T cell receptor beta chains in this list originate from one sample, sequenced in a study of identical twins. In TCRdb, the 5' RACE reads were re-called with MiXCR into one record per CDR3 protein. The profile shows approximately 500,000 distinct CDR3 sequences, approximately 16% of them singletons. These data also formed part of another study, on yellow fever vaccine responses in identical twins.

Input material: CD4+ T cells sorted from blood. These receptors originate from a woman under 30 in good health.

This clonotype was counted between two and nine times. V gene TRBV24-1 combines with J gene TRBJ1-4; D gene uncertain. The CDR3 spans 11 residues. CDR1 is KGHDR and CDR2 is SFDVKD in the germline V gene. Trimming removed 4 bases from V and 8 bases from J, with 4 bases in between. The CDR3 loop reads CATSEGEKLFF. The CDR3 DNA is TGTGCCACCAGTGAAGGAGAAAAACTGTTTTTT.

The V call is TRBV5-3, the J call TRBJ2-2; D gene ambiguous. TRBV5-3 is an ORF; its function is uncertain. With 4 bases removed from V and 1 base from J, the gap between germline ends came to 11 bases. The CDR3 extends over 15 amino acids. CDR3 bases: TGTGCCAGAAGCCGTTTTAGGGAGAACACCGGGGAGCTGTTTTTT. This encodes CARSRFRENTGELFF.

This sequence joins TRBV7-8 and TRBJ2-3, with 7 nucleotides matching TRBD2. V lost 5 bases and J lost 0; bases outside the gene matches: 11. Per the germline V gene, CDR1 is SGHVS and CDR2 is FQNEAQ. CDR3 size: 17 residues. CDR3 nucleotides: TGTGCCAGCAGCGTCAAGTTGGGTAGCGGGAGCACAGATACGCAGTATTTT. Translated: CASSVKLGSGSTDTQYF.

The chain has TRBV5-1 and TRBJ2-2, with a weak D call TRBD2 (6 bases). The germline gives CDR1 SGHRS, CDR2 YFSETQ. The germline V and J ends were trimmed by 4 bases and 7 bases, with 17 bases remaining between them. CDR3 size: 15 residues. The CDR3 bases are TGCGCCAGCAGCGCGACTAGTGTGGGTAACGGGGAGCTGTTTTTT. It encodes CASSATSVGNGELFF.

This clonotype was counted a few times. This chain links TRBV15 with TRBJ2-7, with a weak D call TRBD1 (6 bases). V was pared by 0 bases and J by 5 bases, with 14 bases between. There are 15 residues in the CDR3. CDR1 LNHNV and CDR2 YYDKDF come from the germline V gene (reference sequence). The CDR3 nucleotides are TGTGCCACCAGCAGAGATCGGGCAGGGGTCGACGAGCAGTACTTC. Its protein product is CATSRDRAGVDEQYF.

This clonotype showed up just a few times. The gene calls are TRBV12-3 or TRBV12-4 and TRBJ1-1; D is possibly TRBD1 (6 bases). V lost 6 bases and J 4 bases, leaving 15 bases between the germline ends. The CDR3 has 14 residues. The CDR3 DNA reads TGTGCCAGCAGCTTGACAGGCTTACGCACTGAAGCTTTCTTT. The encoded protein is CASSLTGLRTEAFF.

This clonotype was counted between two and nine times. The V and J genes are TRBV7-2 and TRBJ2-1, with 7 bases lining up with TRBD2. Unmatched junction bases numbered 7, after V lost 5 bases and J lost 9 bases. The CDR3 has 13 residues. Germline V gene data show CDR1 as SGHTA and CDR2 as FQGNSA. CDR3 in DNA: TGTGCCAGCAGCCCACTGGCGGGAGTTGAGCAGTTCTTC. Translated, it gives CASSPLAGVEQFF.

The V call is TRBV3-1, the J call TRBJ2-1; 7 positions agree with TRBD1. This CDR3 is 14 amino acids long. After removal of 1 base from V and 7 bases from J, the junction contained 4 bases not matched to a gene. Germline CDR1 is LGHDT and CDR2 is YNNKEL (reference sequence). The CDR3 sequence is CASSQVGQFNEQFF. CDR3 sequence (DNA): TGTGCCAGCAGCCAAGTGGGACAGTTTAATGAGCAGTTCTTC.

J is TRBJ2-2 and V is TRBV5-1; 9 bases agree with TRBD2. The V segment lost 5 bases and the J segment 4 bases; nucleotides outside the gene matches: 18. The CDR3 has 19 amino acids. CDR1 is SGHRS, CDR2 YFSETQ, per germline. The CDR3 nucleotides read TGCGCCAGCAGTCCAAACCCCAAGACCAGCGGGAGGATCACCGGGGAGCTGTTTTTT. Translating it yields CASSPNPKTSGRITGELFF.

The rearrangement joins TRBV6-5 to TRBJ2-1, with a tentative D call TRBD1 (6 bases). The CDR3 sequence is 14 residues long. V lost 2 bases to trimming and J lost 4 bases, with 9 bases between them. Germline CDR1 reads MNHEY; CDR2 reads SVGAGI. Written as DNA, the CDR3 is TGTGCCAGCAGTTACCGGGACACATACAATGAGCAGTTCTTC. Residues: CASSYRDTYNEQFF.

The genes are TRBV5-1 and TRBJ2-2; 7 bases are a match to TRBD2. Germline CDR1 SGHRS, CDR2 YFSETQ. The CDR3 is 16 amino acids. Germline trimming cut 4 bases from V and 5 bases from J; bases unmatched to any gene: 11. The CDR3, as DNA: TGCGCCAGCAGCAAGGGACTACCGGGAGATACCGGGGAGCTGTTTTTT. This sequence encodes CASSKGLPGDTGELFF.

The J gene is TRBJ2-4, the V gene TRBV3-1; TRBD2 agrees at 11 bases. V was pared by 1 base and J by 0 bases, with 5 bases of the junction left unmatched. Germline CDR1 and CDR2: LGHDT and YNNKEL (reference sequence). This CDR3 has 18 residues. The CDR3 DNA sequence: TGTGCCAGCAGCCAAGGACTAGCGGGATACCTAGCCAAAAACATTCAGTACTTC. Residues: CASSQGLAGYLAKNIQYF.

CDR3 nucleotides: TGTGCCAGCAGCTTGGTGACGACAGGGGAAGCTTTCTTT. Its protein product is CASSLVTTGEAFF. V gene TRBV5-5 combines with J gene TRBJ1-1, with 7 positions matching TRBD1. The V gene's germline CDR1 is SGHKS and CDR2 YYEKEE (reference sequence). The CDR3 is made up of 13 amino acids. The V and J ends lost 0 bases and 8 bases, in that order; junction bases with no gene match: 4.

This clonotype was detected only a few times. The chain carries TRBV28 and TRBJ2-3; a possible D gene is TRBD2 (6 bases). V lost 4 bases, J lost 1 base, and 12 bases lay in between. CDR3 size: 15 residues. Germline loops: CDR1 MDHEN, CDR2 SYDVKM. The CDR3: CASSSAGTGTDTQYF. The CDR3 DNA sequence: TGTGCCAGCAGTTCCGCGGGAACTGGCACAGATACGCAGTATTTT.

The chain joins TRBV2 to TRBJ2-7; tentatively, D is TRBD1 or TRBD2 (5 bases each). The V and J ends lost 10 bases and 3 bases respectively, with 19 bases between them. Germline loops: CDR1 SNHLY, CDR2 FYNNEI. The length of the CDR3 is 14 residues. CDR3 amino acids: CATTPSGTRYEQYF. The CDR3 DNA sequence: TGTGCCACCACGCCCTCCGGGACCCGCTACGAGCAGTACTTC.

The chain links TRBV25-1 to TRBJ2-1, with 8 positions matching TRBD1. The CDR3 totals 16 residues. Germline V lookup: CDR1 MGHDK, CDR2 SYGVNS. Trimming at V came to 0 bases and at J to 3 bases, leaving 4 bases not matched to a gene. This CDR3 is CASSEYNRGIYNEQFF. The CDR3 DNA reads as TGTGCCAGCAGTGAATACAACAGGGGGATCTACAATGAGCAGTTCTTC.

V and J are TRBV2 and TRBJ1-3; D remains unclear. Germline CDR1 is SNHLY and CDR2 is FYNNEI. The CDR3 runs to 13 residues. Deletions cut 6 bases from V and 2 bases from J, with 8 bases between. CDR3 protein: CASRTETGNTIYF. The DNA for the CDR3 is TGTGCCAGCAGGACGGAAACTGGAAACACCATATATTTT.

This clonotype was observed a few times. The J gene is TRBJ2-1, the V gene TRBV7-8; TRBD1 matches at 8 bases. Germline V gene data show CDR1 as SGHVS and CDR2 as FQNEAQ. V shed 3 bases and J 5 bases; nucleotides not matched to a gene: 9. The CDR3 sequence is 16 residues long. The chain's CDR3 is CASSFRTGTIDNEQFF. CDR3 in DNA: TGTGCCAGCAGCTTTAGGACAGGGACCATTGACAATGAGCAGTTCTTC. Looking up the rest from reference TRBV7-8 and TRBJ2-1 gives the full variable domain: GAGVSQSPRYKVAKRGQDVALRCDPISGHVSLFWYQQALGQGPEFLTYFQNEAQLDKSGLPSDRFFAERPEGSVSTLKIQRTQQEDSAVYLCASSFRTGTIDNEQFFGPGTRLTVL.

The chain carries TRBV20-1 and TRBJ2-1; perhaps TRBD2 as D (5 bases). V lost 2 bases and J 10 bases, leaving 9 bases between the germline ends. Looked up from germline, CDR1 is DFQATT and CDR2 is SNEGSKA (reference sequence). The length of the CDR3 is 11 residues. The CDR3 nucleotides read TGCAGTGCTAGACCCAGAGGGGAGCAGTTCTTC. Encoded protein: CSARPRGEQFF.

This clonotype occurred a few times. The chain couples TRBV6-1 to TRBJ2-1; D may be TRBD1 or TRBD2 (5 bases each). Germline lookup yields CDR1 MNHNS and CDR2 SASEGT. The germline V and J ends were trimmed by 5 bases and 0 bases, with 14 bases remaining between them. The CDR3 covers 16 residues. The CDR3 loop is CASSTGTGRSYNEQFF. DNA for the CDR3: TGTGCCAGCAGTACCGGGACGGGCCGCTCCTACAATGAGCAGTTCTTC.

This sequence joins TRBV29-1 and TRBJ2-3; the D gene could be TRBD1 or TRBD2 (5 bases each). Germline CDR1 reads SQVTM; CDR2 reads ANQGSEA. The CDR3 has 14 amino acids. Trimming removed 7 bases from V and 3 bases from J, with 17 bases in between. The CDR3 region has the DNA TGCAGCGGCGAGGGGCCTAGTGGGACAGATACGCAGTATTTT. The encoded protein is CSGEGPSGTDTQYF.

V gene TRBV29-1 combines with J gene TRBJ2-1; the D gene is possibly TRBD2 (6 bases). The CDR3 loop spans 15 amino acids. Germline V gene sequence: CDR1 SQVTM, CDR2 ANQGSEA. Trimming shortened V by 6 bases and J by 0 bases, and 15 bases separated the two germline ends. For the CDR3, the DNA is TGCAGCGTAGCATGGCGGGGAAGCTCCTACAATGAGCAGTTCTTC. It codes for CSVAWRGSSYNEQFF.

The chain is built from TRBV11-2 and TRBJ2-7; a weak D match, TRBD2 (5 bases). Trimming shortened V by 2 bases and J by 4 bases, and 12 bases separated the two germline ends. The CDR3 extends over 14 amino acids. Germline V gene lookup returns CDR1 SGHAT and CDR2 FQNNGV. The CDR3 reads CASSLTRTQYEQYV. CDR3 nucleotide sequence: TGTGCCAGCAGCTTAACTAGGACCCAGTACGAGCAGTACGTC.

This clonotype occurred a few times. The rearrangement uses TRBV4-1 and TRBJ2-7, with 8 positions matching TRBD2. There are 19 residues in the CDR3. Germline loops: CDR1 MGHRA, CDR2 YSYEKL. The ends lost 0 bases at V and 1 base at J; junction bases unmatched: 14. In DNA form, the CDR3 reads TGCGCCAGCAGCCAAGAGGCCCTGGGTTCGGGAGGGCCATCCTACGAGCAGTACTTC. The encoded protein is CASSQEALGSGGPSYEQYF.

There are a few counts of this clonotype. Here the CDR3 DNA reads TGTGCCAGTACCGCGACAGGGGTCGGCTACACCTTC. As protein: CASTATGVGYTF. The V call is TRBV19, the J call TRBJ1-2; TRBD1 matches 8 bases. The V and J ends lost 7 bases and 8 bases, in that order; junction bases with no gene match: 6. This CDR3 has 12 residues. CDR1 is LNHDA and CDR2 is SQIVND in the germline V gene (reference sequence).

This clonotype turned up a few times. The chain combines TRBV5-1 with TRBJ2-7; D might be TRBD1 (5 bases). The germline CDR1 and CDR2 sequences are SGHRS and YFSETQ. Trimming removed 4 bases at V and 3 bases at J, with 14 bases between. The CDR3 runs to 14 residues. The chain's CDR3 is CASSPQGGDYEQYF. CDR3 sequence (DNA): TGCGCCAGCAGCCCCCAGGGCGGTGACTACGAGCAGTACTTC.

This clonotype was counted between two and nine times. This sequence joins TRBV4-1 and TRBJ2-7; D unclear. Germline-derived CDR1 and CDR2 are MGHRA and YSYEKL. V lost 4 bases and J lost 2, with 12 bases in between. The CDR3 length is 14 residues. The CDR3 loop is CASSPTDKTYEQYF. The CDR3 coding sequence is TGCGCCAGCAGCCCCACCGACAAAACCTACGAGCAGTACTTC.